This is a list of T cell receptor beta chains from one sample in a study of blood T cell repertoires in COVID-19. Generated by immunoSEQ multiplex PCR, the TCRdb table keeps only in-frame clones and is missing some. The table shows 110,000 or so clones, with 75% to 90% occurring only once. Input material: peripheral blood. The receptors shown here come from a woman aged 50 to 60 with acute or convalescent COVID-19. The CDR3 runs from the conserved cysteine through the conserved F or W. Each record gives: D gene, clone size, J gene, V gene, CDR3 DNA, CDR3 protein. The D gene is left open where the match is weak. Size values are once, few and many counts, or a class for expanded clones, and some rows have none.

d_call: TRBD2
clone_size: -
j_call: TRBJ2-1
v_call: TRBV10-2
cdr3_nt: TGCGCCAGCGCATCGGCGGGGGATGAGCAGTTCTTC
cdr3_aa: CASASAGDEQFF

d_call: -
clone_size: -
j_call: TRBJ1-5
v_call: TRBV4-1
cdr3_nt: TGCGCCAGCAGCCAAGAGGGGGGTCTTAGCAATCAGCCCCAGCATTTT
cdr3_aa: CASSQEGGLSNQPQHF

d_call: -
clone_size: once
j_call: TRBJ1-6
v_call: TRBV23-1
cdr3_nt: TGCGCCAGCGAAGACAACGATAATTCACCCCTCCACTTT
cdr3_aa: CASEDNDNSPLHF

d_call: TRBD2
clone_size: -
j_call: TRBJ2-7
v_call: TRBV2
cdr3_nt: TGTGCCAGCAGGGGGGGGACCGTTGGATACGAGCAGTACTTC
cdr3_aa: CASRGGTVGYEQYF

d_call: TRBD1
clone_size: -
j_call: TRBJ2-7
v_call: TRBV7-9
cdr3_nt: TGTGCCAGCAGTTATCCGGGACAGGGGGGCACCTACGAGCAGTACTTC
cdr3_aa: CASSYPGQGGTYEQYF

d_call: TRBD1
clone_size: few
j_call: TRBJ1-3
v_call: TRBV29-1
cdr3_nt: TGCAGCGCAACAGGGGAATCTGGAAACACCATATATTTT
cdr3_aa: CSATGESGNTIYF

d_call: TRBD2
clone_size: -
j_call: TRBJ2-7
v_call: TRBV10-3
cdr3_nt: TGTGCCACCTCGGGACTAGAACGGGAGGAGCAGTACTTC
cdr3_aa: CATSGLEREEQYF

d_call: -
clone_size: -
j_call: TRBJ1-2
v_call: TRBV2
cdr3_nt: TGTGCCAGCAGTGTGTTCGACAGCACCTATGGCTACACCTTC
cdr3_aa: CASSVFDSTYGYTF

d_call: -
clone_size: once
j_call: TRBJ2-6
v_call: TRBV5-1
cdr3_nt: TGCGCCAGCAGCCCCCGGGGTGCTGGGGCCAACGTCCTGACTTTC
cdr3_aa: CASSPRGAGANVLTF

d_call: -
clone_size: once
j_call: TRBJ2-2
v_call: TRBV5-6
cdr3_nt: TGTGCCAGCAGCCGAATATACAACGCCGGGGAGCTGTTTTTT
cdr3_aa: CASSRIYNAGELFF

d_call: TRBD1
clone_size: -
j_call: TRBJ1-1
v_call: TRBV5-1
cdr3_nt: TGCGCCAGCAGCTTTGGGACAGGGGCTATGAACACTGAAGCTTTCTTT
cdr3_aa: CASSFGTGAMNTEAFF

d_call: -
clone_size: few
j_call: TRBJ1-1
v_call: TRBV12-3/TRBV12-4
cdr3_nt: TGTGCCAGCAGTTTAGCCATGAACACTGAAGCTTTCTTT
cdr3_aa: CASSLAMNTEAFF

d_call: -
clone_size: -
j_call: TRBJ1-3
v_call: TRBV18
cdr3_nt: TGTGCCAGCTCACCAAGCAGGGTCACTGGAAACACCATATATTTT
cdr3_aa: CASSPSRVTGNTIYF

d_call: -
clone_size: -
j_call: TRBJ2-3
v_call: TRBV7-9
cdr3_nt: TGTGCCAGCAGCCTCATAGGGGGCACAGATACGCAGTATTTT
cdr3_aa: CASSLIGGTDTQYF

d_call: -
clone_size: -
j_call: TRBJ2-7
v_call: TRBV9
cdr3_nt: TGTGCCAGCAGCGTAGGAACAGGGACCTACGAGCAGTACTTC
cdr3_aa: CASSVGTGTYEQYF

d_call: TRBD1
clone_size: -
j_call: TRBJ1-4
v_call: TRBV7-9
cdr3_nt: TGTGCCAGCAGCTATCAGGGGGCGGCGAGTGAAAAACTGTTTTTT
cdr3_aa: CASSYQGAASEKLFF

d_call: TRBD1
clone_size: -
j_call: TRBJ1-2
v_call: TRBV24-1
cdr3_nt: TGTGCCACCAGTGATCTCGACAGGGACTATGGCTACACCTTC
cdr3_aa: CATSDLDRDYGYTF

d_call: -
clone_size: once
j_call: TRBJ1-1
v_call: TRBV7-6
cdr3_nt: TGTGCCAGCAGCCCCGGAGTGGGAGGGGTAAACACTGAAGCTTTCTTT
cdr3_aa: CASSPGVGGVNTEAFF

d_call: TRBD1
clone_size: -
j_call: TRBJ1-3
v_call: TRBV5-6
cdr3_nt: TGTGCCAGCAGGCGACAGGGTGCTGGAAACACCATATATTTT
cdr3_aa: CASRRQGAGNTIYF

d_call: -
clone_size: -
j_call: TRBJ1-4
v_call: TRBV20-1
cdr3_nt: TGCAGTGCAACTCGTAATGAAAAACTGTTTTTT
cdr3_aa: CSATRNEKLFF

d_call: -
clone_size: -
j_call: TRBJ2-5
v_call: TRBV24-1
cdr3_nt: TGTGCCACCAGTGACCCGAAGGGGGGGGCACCGGGAGAGACCCAGTACTTC
cdr3_aa: CATSDPKGGAPGETQYF

d_call: -
clone_size: -
j_call: TRBJ1-5
v_call: TRBV7-3
cdr3_nt: TGTGCCAGCAGCCTAATGAGGAGCAATCAGCCCCAGCATTTT
cdr3_aa: CASSLMRSNQPQHF

d_call: -
clone_size: -
j_call: TRBJ1-2
v_call: TRBV3-1/TRBV3-2
cdr3_nt: TGTGCCAGCAGCCTGTCTCAGGGAGGCTATGGCTACACCTTC
cdr3_aa: CASSLSQGGYGYTF

d_call: -
clone_size: -
j_call: TRBJ1-3
v_call: TRBV9
cdr3_nt: TGTGCCAGCAGCGCGGGACTCCCTAGCTCTGGAAACACCATATATTTT
cdr3_aa: CASSAGLPSSGNTIYF

d_call: TRBD2
clone_size: -
j_call: TRBJ2-1
v_call: TRBV7-9
cdr3_nt: TGTGCCAGCAGCCTCACCGGGACTAGCGGTGACAATGAGCAGTTCTTC
cdr3_aa: CASSLTGTSGDNEQFF

d_call: -
clone_size: -
j_call: TRBJ1-1
v_call: TRBV4-1
cdr3_nt: TGCGCCAGCAGCCAAGACATGGGCGCCTCTTGGAACACTGAAGCTTTCTTT
cdr3_aa: CASSQDMGASWNTEAFF

d_call: TRBD2
clone_size: -
j_call: TRBJ2-3
v_call: TRBV30
cdr3_nt: TGTGCCTGGAGCATGTTAAGCGGGGCCCGTCGAGATACGCAGTATTTT
cdr3_aa: CAWSMLSGARRDTQYF

d_call: -
clone_size: -
j_call: TRBJ1-6
v_call: TRBV3-1/TRBV3-2
cdr3_nt: TGTGCCAGCAGCCAACTAGGGGGGGGCCTCCAATCACCCCTCCACTTT
cdr3_aa: CASSQLGGGLQSPLHF

d_call: TRBD1
clone_size: -
j_call: TRBJ1-5
v_call: TRBV10-2
cdr3_nt: TGCGCCAGCAGTTGGCAGGGGGTGCAGGGCAATCAGCCCCAGCATTTT
cdr3_aa: CASSWQGVQGNQPQHF

d_call: TRBD1
clone_size: -
j_call: TRBJ1-4
v_call: TRBV29-1
cdr3_nt: TGCAGCGTCATCATTGACAGGGGGACTAATGAAAAACTGTTTTTT
cdr3_aa: CSVIIDRGTNEKLFF

d_call: -
clone_size: once
j_call: TRBJ2-7
v_call: TRBV7-2
cdr3_nt: TGTGCCAGCACCCCTATCCCTTTCAACTACGAGCAGTACTTC
cdr3_aa: CASTPIPFNYEQYF

d_call: -
clone_size: -
j_call: TRBJ1-6
v_call: TRBV28
cdr3_nt: TGTGCCAGCAGTTTAGTAGGTCAGGGTTATTCACCCCTCCACTTT
cdr3_aa: CASSLVGQGYSPLHF

d_call: -
clone_size: -
j_call: TRBJ2-7
v_call: TRBV20-1
cdr3_nt: TGCAGTGCTAGTTCCGTCCGGGGGGCAGACCTGGCCGAGCAGTACTTC
cdr3_aa: CSASSVRGADLAEQYF

d_call: TRBD2
clone_size: -
j_call: TRBJ2-1
v_call: TRBV10-1
cdr3_nt: TGCGCCAGCAGTGAGCTCACCGGGACTAGCGGGAGACCCTATGAGCAGTTCTTC
cdr3_aa: CASSELTGTSGRPYEQFF

d_call: TRBD1
clone_size: -
j_call: TRBJ1-5
v_call: TRBV2
cdr3_nt: TGTGCCAGCAGTGAATGGGGACAGGGGACGGGGCAGCCCCAGCATTTT
cdr3_aa: CASSEWGQGTGQPQHF

d_call: -
clone_size: -
j_call: TRBJ2-7
v_call: TRBV7-9
cdr3_nt: TGTGCCAGCAGCTTAAGACAGTACGAGCAGTACTTC
cdr3_aa: CASSLRQYEQYF

d_call: -
clone_size: -
j_call: TRBJ1-4
v_call: TRBV2
cdr3_nt: TGTGCCAGCAGTCCACGACAGGCCGGGTACGAAAAACTGTTTTTT
cdr3_aa: CASSPRQAGYEKLFF

d_call: TRBD2
clone_size: -
j_call: TRBJ2-5
v_call: TRBV7-2
cdr3_nt: TGTGCCAGCAGCTCTAAAGGGGCCATAGCGGGAGGGGAGACCCAGTACTTC
cdr3_aa: CASSSKGAIAGGETQYF

d_call: -
clone_size: few
j_call: TRBJ1-1
v_call: TRBV11-2
cdr3_nt: TGTGCCAGCAGCTTAGGGGGGGGGAACACTGAAGCTTTCTTT
cdr3_aa: CASSLGGGNTEAFF

d_call: TRBD1
clone_size: -
j_call: TRBJ2-7
v_call: TRBV2
cdr3_nt: TGTGCCAGTTTTAACCGGGACAGGGGAAAAGGGTCCCTTCGCGAGCAGTACTTC
cdr3_aa: CASFNRDRGKGSLREQYF

d_call: -
clone_size: -
j_call: TRBJ2-1
v_call: TRBV7-2
cdr3_nt: TGTGCCAGCGCCTGGGGAGGCCGGGGCAATGAGCAGTTCTTC
cdr3_aa: CASAWGGRGNEQFF

d_call: TRBD1
clone_size: -
j_call: TRBJ1-3
v_call: TRBV2
cdr3_nt: TGTGCCAGCCGAGGACAGGAAACTCTCTCTGGAAACACCATATATTTT
cdr3_aa: CASRGQETLSGNTIYF

d_call: -
clone_size: -
j_call: TRBJ1-2
v_call: TRBV27
cdr3_nt: TGTGCCAGCAGCCAATCGGACAGACGCTATGGCTACACCTTC
cdr3_aa: CASSQSDRRYGYTF

d_call: TRBD2
clone_size: -
j_call: TRBJ2-1
v_call: TRBV7-2
cdr3_nt: TGTGCCAGCAGCTACGGGGGGACCAACGGGTTCTTC
cdr3_aa: CASSYGGTNGFF

d_call: TRBD2
clone_size: -
j_call: TRBJ2-1
v_call: TRBV9
cdr3_nt: TGTGCCAGCAGCGTAGAGGGCGTGTTGAGCGGGAGAAGTAGTAGGGATGAGCAGTTCTTC
cdr3_aa: CASSVEGVLSGRSSRDEQFF

d_call: TRBD2
clone_size: once
j_call: TRBJ2-1
v_call: TRBV6-2/TRBV6-3
cdr3_nt: TGTGCCAGCAGTCCGCGCGGGACTAGCGGGAGGGTCTCCTACAATGAGCAGTTCTTC
cdr3_aa: CASSPRGTSGRVSYNEQFF

d_call: TRBD2
clone_size: -
j_call: TRBJ2-1
v_call: TRBV7-9
cdr3_nt: TGTGCCAGCAGCTTAGTCCCTAGCGGGAGAGGAAATGAGCAGTTCTTC
cdr3_aa: CASSLVPSGRGNEQFF

d_call: -
clone_size: -
j_call: TRBJ2-7
v_call: TRBV3-1/TRBV3-2
cdr3_nt: TGTGCCAGCAGCCATGATTTTCGCACTAGTGCCTACTACGAGCAGTACTTC
cdr3_aa: CASSHDFRTSAYYEQYF

d_call: TRBD1
clone_size: -
j_call: TRBJ1-4
v_call: TRBV25-1
cdr3_nt: TGTGCCAGCAGTGAATCTGGGACAGGTCATAATGAAAAACTGTTTTTT
cdr3_aa: CASSESGTGHNEKLFF

d_call: -
clone_size: -
j_call: TRBJ2-1
v_call: TRBV6-5
cdr3_nt: TGTGCCAGCAGTTATAGGGGAACCTACAATGAGCAGTTCTTC
cdr3_aa: CASSYRGTYNEQFF

d_call: -
clone_size: -
j_call: TRBJ1-2
v_call: TRBV19
cdr3_nt: TGTGCCAGTACCCACAGGAGATTGGGAGGCTACACCTTC
cdr3_aa: CASTHRRLGGYTF

d_call: -
clone_size: -
j_call: TRBJ1-1
v_call: TRBV19
cdr3_nt: TGTGCCAGTAGATCTGCGGGGCAAGCGAACACTGAAGCTTTCTTT
cdr3_aa: CASRSAGQANTEAFF

d_call: -
clone_size: -
j_call: TRBJ2-7
v_call: TRBV10-3
cdr3_nt: TGTGCCACATACGGAGATTTGAAGCAGTACTTC
cdr3_aa: CATYGDLKQYF

d_call: TRBD1
clone_size: -
j_call: TRBJ1-3
v_call: TRBV5-6
cdr3_nt: TGTGCCAGCAGCGTGGACAGGGGAAGAGGTGGAAACACCATATATTTT
cdr3_aa: CASSVDRGRGGNTIYF